Given below is one T cell receptor beta chain in context. The sample comes from a study of CD8 T cells in Susac syndrome. V dropped 7 bases and J dropped 1 base, with 14 bases sitting between them. This CDR3 is built from 15 residues. Negative isolation yielded CD8+ and CD4+ T cells; FACS enriched TEMRA cells. RNA in amounts of 0.5 to 1 ug was reverse transcribed with random hexamers. TCRdb reprocessed the immunoSEQ multiplex PCR reads via MiXCR and lists one record per CDR3 protein. The sample holds roughly 120,000 distinct CDR3 sequences, about 94% seen once. The specimen was CD4+ T cells from PBMCs. The chain uses TRBV23-1 and TRBJ2-1, with D hard to call. TRBV23-1 has ORF status, its function being uncertain. The TCR originated in a human donor with multiple sclerosis. CDR3 amino acids: CASNPGADSYNEQFF. The CDR3 nucleotides read TGCGCCAGCAACCCCGGAGCAGATTCCTACAATGAGCAGTTCTTC.